The 32 T cell receptor beta chains in this list originate from one sample, sequenced in a study of shared clonotypes between healthy human individuals. Here immunoSEQ multiplex PCR was the method, and the copy in TCRdb shows in-frame clones only, minus some. Of 2.5 million or so clones in the sample, just over 90% were seen once. Sequencing used naive CD4+ T cells sorted from blood. As to subset: CD45RA+ positively selected. Every receptor here comes from a man between 18 and 35 years old in good health.

The count of this clone is one. This sample includes further DNA sequences coding for the same CDR3. This sequence joins TRBV2 and TRBJ2-5; no clear D gene. The germline V gene encodes CDR1 SNHLY and CDR2 FYNNEI. The CDR3 covers 11 residues. Trimming took off 6 bases at V and 5 bases at J, with 7 bases between the two ends. The CDR3 is CASRVEETQYF. The CDR3 DNA is TGTGCCAGCAGGGTTGAGGAGACCCAGTACTTC.

The rearrangement links TRBV7-8 to TRBJ2-5; 7 positions match TRBD2. The junction had 22 bases not matched to a gene; V was cut back by 5 bases and J by 4 bases. Germline values: CDR1 SGHVS, CDR2 FQNEAQ. CDR3 size: 19 residues. The CDR3 region has the DNA TGTGCCAGCAGCCGACTTAGTGCTTCAGGGTGGACTAGGGGAGAGACCCAGTACTTC. It yields the protein CASSRLSASGWTRGETQYF.

This chain connects TRBV28 to TRBJ1-6; D uncertain. The CDR3 is made up of 13 amino acids. V was trimmed by 6 bases and J by 10 bases, leaving 13 bases between them. Germline V gene data show CDR1 as MDHEN and CDR2 as SYDVKM. In DNA, the CDR3 is TGTGCCAGCAGGAAAAGTGAGGGCTCACCCCTCCACTTT. Amino acid sequence: CASRKSEGSPLHF.

This chain links TRBV28 with TRBJ2-5; possibly TRBD1 for D (6 bases). Trimming removed 8 bases from V and 0 bases from J, with 13 bases in between. Germline V CDR1 and CDR2: MDHEN, SYDVKM. The CDR3 consists of 14 residues. CDR3 coding DNA: TGTGCCAGCGGTCGACAGGTCCACCAAGAGACCCAGTACTTC. As protein: CASGRQVHQETQYF.

The chain joins TRBV9 to TRBJ2-5; 8 bases are shared with TRBD2. Losses at the gene ends were 0 bases for V and 1 base for J; bases not matched to a gene: 2. Germline values: CDR1 SGDLS, CDR2 YYNGEE. The CDR3 has 15 residues. The CDR3 DNA reads TGTGCCAGCAGCGTAGACGGGAGGGCCCAAGAGACCCAGTACTTC. It specifies CASSVDGRAQETQYF.

CDR3 loop: CASSDAGYSNQPQHF. The CDR3 coding sequence is TGTGCCAGCAGTGACGCCGGGTATAGCAATCAGCCCCAGCATTTT. The chain combines TRBV6-1 with TRBJ1-5; D gene uncertain. Germline values: CDR1 MNHNS, CDR2 SASEGT. The V and J ends lost 3 bases and 0 bases respectively, with 9 bases between them. The CDR3 is 15 amino acids.

CDR3 sequence reads: CASSYAGAVGGNTIYF. The CDR3 DNA reads as TGTGCCAGCAGTTACGCAGGGGCCGTGGGTGGAAACACCATATATTTT. The rearrangement uses TRBV6-5 and TRBJ1-3; TRBD1 might be the D (6 bases). CDR1 MNHEY and CDR2 SVGAGI come from the germline V gene. The CDR3 length is 16 residues. The ends were cut back, 2 bases at V and 3 bases at J, with 14 bases in the middle.

On this clone: This specimen includes other DNA sequences encoding the same CDR3. The chain uses TRBV6-5 and TRBJ2-5; no clear D gene. The length of the CDR3 is 14 residues. Deletions cut 0 bases from V and 4 bases from J, with 9 bases between. CDR1 is MNHEY and CDR2 is SVGAGI in the germline V gene. CDR3 region: CASSYSSPGETQYF. The CDR3 DNA is TGTGCCAGCAGTTACTCGAGTCCGGGAGAGACCCAGTACTTC.

This clone was observed a few times. This chain uses TRBV19 with TRBJ2-2; D possibly corresponds to TRBD2 (5 bases). Germline CDR1 is LNHDA and CDR2 is SQIVND (reference sequence). Trimming shortened V by 6 bases and J by 4 bases, and 15 bases separated the two germline ends. This CDR3 spans 15 amino acids. For the CDR3, the DNA is TGTGCCAGTAGCAGAGAGGGCAGAGGCACCGGGGAGCTGTTTTTT. It yields the protein CASSREGRGTGELFF.

The chain links TRBV2 to TRBJ1-1; possibly TRBD1 for D (5 bases). Germline V CDR1 and CDR2: SNHLY, FYNNEI. V was clipped by 7 bases and J by 2 bases, with 14 bases between them. This CDR3 has 14 amino acids. The CDR3 DNA reads as TGTGCCAGCACCACGACCAGGGTTAACACTGAAGCTTTCTTT. Protein product: CASTTTRVNTEAFF.

This chain connects TRBV6-1 to TRBJ1-2; no firm D call. Trimming took off 0 bases at V and 7 bases at J, with 6 bases between the two ends. The CDR3 length is 12 residues. Germline CDR1 reads MNHNS; CDR2 reads SASEGT. The CDR3: CASSEAGFGYTF. CDR3 DNA: TGTGCCAGCAGTGAAGCGGGGTTTGGCTACACCTTC.

The chain is built from TRBV30 and TRBJ2-1, with TRBD2 identical over 7 bases. Germline assignment: CDR1 GTSNPN and CDR2 SVGIG (reference sequence). There are 16 residues in the CDR3. The trim removed 5 bases at V and 0 bases at J, leaving 10 bases unmatched. CDR3 sequence (DNA): TGTGCCTGGGTGGTGTCGGGAGGTGTCTCCTACAATGAGCAGTTCTTC. It codes for CAWVVSGGVSYNEQFF.

This chain connects TRBV29-1 to TRBJ2-6, with a weak D call TRBD1 (6 bases). The CDR3 runs 15 residues. The V end lost 5 bases, the J end lost 2 bases, and 13 bases lay between the germline ends. CDR1 is SQVTM, CDR2 ANQGSEA, per germline. The CDR3 region is CSVQDRRAGANVLTF. In DNA form, the CDR3 reads TGCAGCGTTCAGGACAGAAGGGCTGGGGCCAACGTCCTGACTTTC. Filled out from reference TRBV29-1 and TRBJ2-6, the complete variable domain reads SAVISQKPSRDICQRGTSLTIQCQVDSQVTMMFWYRQQPGQSLTLIATANQGSEATYESGFVIDKFPISRPNLTFSTLTVSNMSPEDSSIYLCSVQDRRAGANVLTFGAGSRLTVL.

In its sample, this clone was seen once. The chain has TRBV5-4 and TRBJ2-3, with a weak D call TRBD1 (6 bases). V lost 4 bases and J 2 bases, leaving 14 bases between the germline ends. Per germline, CDR1 SGHNT and CDR2 YYREEE (reference sequence). The CDR3 totals 15 residues. DNA for the CDR3: TGTGCCAGCAGCCTACCAGGGGAAACCACAGATACGCAGTATTTT. This sequence encodes CASSLPGETTDTQYF. The full variable domain, its missing parts supplied by reference TRBV5-4 and TRBJ2-3, is ETGVTQSPTHLIKTRGQQVTLRCSSQSGHNTVSWYQQALGQGPQFIFQYYREEENGRGNFPPRFSGLQFPNYSSELNVNALELDDSALYLCASSLPGETTDTQYFGPGTRLTVL.

About this clone itself: Germline and junction disagree at one end, which may indicate a read error. The J gene is TRBJ2-7, the V gene TRBV6-1, with D perhaps matching TRBD1 (6 bases). The CDR3 length is 13 residues. Germline V CDR1 and CDR2: MNHNS, SASEGT. CDR3 DNA sequence: TGTGCCAGCAGGGAAGGGGGCTCCTACGAGCAGTACTTC. Translating gives CASREGGSYEQYF.

V usage is TRBV4-3 and J usage is TRBJ1-4, with D possibly being TRBD1 (6 bases). V was shortened by 1 base and J by 4 bases, with 22 bases between the two germline ends. The CDR3 has 19 amino acids. Germline V CDR1 and CDR2: LGHNA, YSLEER. In DNA form, the CDR3 reads TGCGCCAGCAGCCAAGCCCCAGGGGCCTCCCTGCAGAGTAATGAAAAACTGTTTTTT. Its protein is CASSQAPGASLQSNEKLFF.

This chain connects TRBV9 to TRBJ1-2; D uncertain. Germline CDR1 is SGDLS and CDR2 is YYNGEE. Trimming cost V 0 bases and J 0 bases, with 9 bases left between them. The CDR3 runs to 15 residues. CDR3: CASSVDPDTNYGYTF. For the CDR3, the DNA is TGTGCCAGCAGCGTAGATCCAGATACTAACTATGGCTACACCTTC.

The chain carries TRBV5-6 and TRBJ2-7; weak D call: TRBD1 (6 bases). V was shortened by 1 base and J by 1 base, with 12 bases between the two germline ends. CDR1 is SGHDT and CDR2 is YYEEEE in the germline V gene. This CDR3 contains 15 residues. Here the CDR3 reads CASSLFGGLSYEQYF. CDR3 sequence (DNA): TGTGCCAGCAGCTTGTTTGGGGGCCTTTCCTACGAGCAGTACTTC.

This rearrangement joins TRBV5-6 to TRBJ1-4; maybe TRBD1 (5 bases). The CDR3 is 15 residues long. V lost 2 bases to trimming and J lost 4 bases, with 12 bases between them. Germline V gives CDR1 SGHDT, CDR2 YYEEEE. The CDR3 sequence is CASSLTGPLNEKLFF. As DNA, the CDR3 is TGTGCCAGCAGCTTAACGGGACCGCTTAATGAAAAACTGTTTTTT. Filled out from reference TRBV5-6 and TRBJ1-4, the complete variable domain reads DAGVTQSPTHLIKTRGQQVTLRCSPKSGHDTVSWYQQALGQGPQFIFQYYEEEERQRGNFPDRFSGHQFPNYSSELNVNALLLGDSALYLCASSLTGPLNEKLFFGSGTQLSVL.

V usage is TRBV11-2 and J usage is TRBJ2-3; 7 bases are shared with TRBD2. In germline, CDR1 is SGHAT, CDR2 FQNNGV. With 5 bases clipped from V and 0 bases from J, the junction kept 14 bases outside the gene matches. The CDR3 is made up of 18 amino acids. The CDR3: CASSPKVGGSGSTDTQYF. CDR3 DNA: TGTGCCAGCAGCCCAAAGGTGGGCGGGAGCGGGAGCACAGATACGCAGTATTTT.

The chain uses TRBV27 and TRBJ1-3; D gene ambiguous. Germline V CDR1 and CDR2: MNHEY, SMNVEV (reference sequence). This CDR3 has 14 residues. V shed 6 bases and J shed 2 bases, with 11 bases lying between them. CDR3 sequence: CASSPRGAGNTIYF. The CDR3 DNA follows: TGTGCCAGCAGCCCCCGTGGGGCTGGAAACACCATATATTTT.

The table lists this clone with a count of one. The CDR3 nucleotides read TGTGCCATCACTCCCCAAACAAACACCATATATTTT. Translation gives CAITPQTNTIYF. The chain recombines TRBV10-3 with TRBJ1-3; D call uncertain. The CDR3 totals 12 residues. Trimming cost V 7 bases and J 6 bases, with 10 bases left between them. CDR1 is ENHRY, CDR2 SYGVKD, per germline.

V and J are TRBV5-1 and TRBJ1-4; 9 bases agree with TRBD1. Unmatched junction bases numbered 5, after V lost 2 bases and J lost 3 bases. The CDR3 extends over 16 amino acids. Germline CDR1 reads SGHRS; CDR2 reads YFSETQ. In DNA form, the CDR3 reads TGCGCCAGCAGCTTAGGGACAGGGAATGCTAATGAAAAACTGTTTTTT. Encoded protein: CASSLGTGNANEKLFF.

V is TRBV9 and J is TRBJ2-5, with TRBD2 matching 9 bases. After removal of 4 bases from V and 3 bases from J, the junction contained 4 bases not matched to a gene. From germline, CDR1 is SGDLS and CDR2 YYNGEE. The CDR3 length is 14 residues. CDR3 bases: TGTGCCAGCAGCCATAGCGGGAGAGAAGAGACCCAGTACTTC. Translated, it gives CASSHSGREETQYF.

The table lists this clone with a count of one. This chain links TRBV5-1 with TRBJ2-7; no clear D. Germline lookup yields CDR1 SGHRS and CDR2 YFSETQ. The CDR3 runs to 14 residues. Trimming took 0 bases from V and 3 from J, leaving 10 bases between them. DNA for the CDR3: TGCGCCAGCAGCTTGGCGATGTCGTACTACGAGCAGTACTTC. The encoded protein is CASSLAMSYYEQYF.

The V call is TRBV30, the J call TRBJ1-5; D possibly corresponds to TRBD1 (5 bases). The CDR3 has 12 residues. Germline V CDR1 and CDR2: GTSNPN, SVGIG (reference sequence). In nucleotides, the CDR3 is TGTGCGGTTAGGGCGGGGGGTCAGCCCCAGCATTTT. Translated: CAVRAGGQPQHF.

The rearrangement links TRBV7-9 to TRBJ2-3, with 10 bases fitting TRBD2. This CDR3 is built from 16 residues. V shed 1 base, J shed 6 bases, and the junction held 7 bases outside the gene matches. The V gene's germline CDR1 is SEHNR and CDR2 FQNEAQ (reference sequence). Here the CDR3 DNA reads TGTGCCAGCAGCTTAGTGCGGACTAGCGGAAGGGATACGCAGTATTTT. Its protein product is CASSLVRTSGRDTQYF.

The chain uses TRBV6-5 and TRBJ2-1; D is undetermined. Trimming removed 0 bases at V and 9 bases at J, with 18 bases between. CDR1 MNHEY and CDR2 SVGAGI come from the germline V gene. The CDR3 totals 16 residues. As DNA, the CDR3 is TGTGCCAGCAGTTACTCGACGTCATTCCGCATAGGTGAGCAGTTCTTC. Its translation is CASSYSTSFRIGEQFF.

This clone was detected only a few times. The chain is built from TRBV5-1 and TRBJ2-7, with 9 bases lining up with TRBD2. Germline trimming cut 0 bases from V and 1 base from J; bases unmatched to any gene: 5. In germline, CDR1 is SGHRS, CDR2 YFSETQ. The CDR3 has 16 amino acids. DNA for the CDR3: TGCGCCAGCAGCTTGGATATAGCGGGAGAATCCTACGAGCAGTACTTC. Protein product: CASSLDIAGESYEQYF.

This chain connects TRBV2 to TRBJ2-1, with D perhaps TRBD1 or TRBD2 (5 bases each). Trimming pared 8 bases from V and 0 bases from J, leaving 11 bases between. CDR3 length: 14 residues. The germline gives CDR1 SNHLY, CDR2 FYNNEI. CDR3 amino acids: CASFGTDSYNEQFF. CDR3 bases: TGTGCCAGCTTCGGGACGGACTCCTACAATGAGCAGTTCTTC.

The chain has TRBV6-1 and TRBJ1-5; the match to TRBD1 covers 8 bases. The CDR3 totals 15 residues. The J segment lost 6 bases and the V segment lost 5 bases, leaving 9 bases of the junction unmatched. CDR1 and CDR2 from the germline V gene are MNHNS and SASEGT. Written as DNA, the CDR3 is TGTGCCAGCAGTACATGGACAGGGTCAAGTCAGCCCCAGCATTTT. Amino acids: CASSTWTGSSQPQHF.

The chain joins TRBV18 to TRBJ1-5; no clear D gene. CDR3 length equals 15 residues. The V and J ends lost 2 bases and 4 bases respectively, with 12 bases between them. Germline V gene lookup returns CDR1 KGHSH and CDR2 LQKENI. The CDR3 DNA sequence: TGTGCCAGCTCACCAATGCGCCCAGAAAATCAGCCCCAGCATTTT. This encodes CASSPMRPENQPQHF.